The following is a TCR beta chain sequence with its context. Its specific antigen is unknown. The input lacks base qualities; no much larger clone sits a single base away. The sample belongs to a study of blood T cells in healthy people across ages (dated by TCRdb to 2015 to 2017). Background on the whole study: In model experiments, template switching captured about one uniquely barcoded TCR beta cDNA molecule for every two T cells. Age-related changes in TCR beta repertoire diversity were measured in the study by deep sequencing normalized with unique cDNA molecular identifiers. The donors were divided into four age groups: young (average roughly 17 years), middle-aged (about 40), aged (about 60) and long-lived (roughly 82). Donors of different ages were randomly distributed across sequencing lanes to avoid experimental bias. Two additional independent replicas of 1 million unique cDNA reads from the same blood draw were analyzed for two donors (one aged 18 to 30 and one aged 80 or older).

The donors were a few dozen Caucasian individuals from Russia, aged roughly 6 to 100 years, who were systemically healthy. Each donor gave 8.5 to 10 milliliters of peripheral blood, collected into EDTA-treated Vacutainer tubes. Ficoll-Paque density-gradient centrifugation was used to isolate PBMCs, with at least 7 million per sample. Total RNA was extracted from PBMCs with Trizol reagent, with at least 5 micrograms obtained per sample. For every donor, flow cytometry on a PBMC aliquot measured the percentage of naive CD45RAhigh/CD27high T cells. What the study reported, not specific to this receptor: Observed TCR beta diversity per million T cells fell roughly linearly with age, and a significant reduction was already apparent by age around 40. Compared with the aged group, more naive CD4+ T cells, fewer expanded clones and increased TCR diversity were shown by the long-lived group, suggesting age selection. Observed TCR beta diversity correlated strongly with the percentage of naive T cells measured by flow cytometry. Estimates of total diversity based on one million sequenced T cells were considered lower bounds and underestimates. Bulk unsorted PBMC profiling prevented conclusive comparison of naive and antigen-experienced compartments. Because donor CMV infection status was unknown, age-related changes in expanded clonotypes were potentially confounded.

The library was obtained by 5' RACE. Data came from an Illumina HiSeq 2500. A second 7 to 11 cycle PCR used a sample-barcoded 5' primer and a J-beta primer mix. Each TCR beta cDNA molecule received a unique molecular identifier from a template-switch 5' adaptor carrying 12 random nucleotides. Each sample yielded at least 3 million CDR3-containing paired-end reads. The Mint cDNA synthesis kit, primed by a TRBC-specific oligonucleotide, was used to synthesize first-strand cDNA from all RNA. All cDNA was treated with uracil-DNA glycosylase and then went through a first 18-cycle PCR with the universal primers M1SS and BC2_uni_R. In the source study's methods: For normalization, 1 million high-quality reads, each with a distinct molecular identifier, were randomly selected from each sample. Instead of being binned into consensus sequences, reads that shared molecular identifiers were thrown out. MiTCR, with a Q25 quality threshold and the strictest error-elimination algorithm, was used for CDR3 identification, clonotype clustering and error correction. A nonparametric unseen species model with Euler transformation was used to estimate a lower bound on total TCR beta diversity. TCRdb's own reprocessing of the public reads used fastp at Q25 and MiXCR and kept productive beta chains. Each entry merges the rows of one CDR3 protein and shows their most common DNA and genes. The V and J calls, along with clone size, are taken from TCRdb and not from the paper's own processing. In this sample the table shows about 1,500,000 distinct CDR3 sequences, roughly 40% of which occur a single time. Roughly 7.7% of the sample rests with the top ten.

Sequenced: blood. The TCR comes from a woman aged 18-29 years in good health.

The CDR3 corresponds to CAIRTSGGRADTQYF. The DNA is as follows: TGTGCCATCAGAACTAGCGGCGGTCGGGCAGATACGCAGTATTTT. The rearrangement combines TRBV10-3 with TRBJ2-3, with 8 bases in between that match TRBD2. CDR1 is given as ENHRY and CDR2 as SYGVKD, both from the germline V gene. Trimming leaves V shorter by 6 bases and J shorter by 4 bases, with the junction holding 9 bases beyond the gene matches. Counted from cysteine to phenylalanine, this CDR3 has 15 amino acids. Only the CDR3 region is kept as DNA, spanning 45 bases read in frame from base 1.